The present TCR beta chain was sequenced within a study of control samples from healthy donors and cancer patients. V was shortened by 1 base and J by 9 bases, with 10 bases between the two germline ends. The CDR3 extends over 12 amino acids. The V gene's germline CDR1 is GTSNPN and CDR2 SVGIG (reference sequence). The data were produced by immunoSEQ multiplex PCR, yet TCRdb's version contains in-frame clones alone and is incomplete. Altogether about 13,000 clones are present, about 77% being singletons, with the ten largest covering 7.5% to 8.5%. This clone was seen only a few times. The sequencing input was formalin-fixed, paraffin-embedded tissue. The sequence derives from a male donor with melanoma. The V call is TRBV30, the J call TRBJ1-5; D unresolved. The chain's CDR3 is CAWSAPATPQHF. The CDR3 DNA follows: TGTGCCTGGAGTGCGCCTGCGACGCCCCAGCATTTT.